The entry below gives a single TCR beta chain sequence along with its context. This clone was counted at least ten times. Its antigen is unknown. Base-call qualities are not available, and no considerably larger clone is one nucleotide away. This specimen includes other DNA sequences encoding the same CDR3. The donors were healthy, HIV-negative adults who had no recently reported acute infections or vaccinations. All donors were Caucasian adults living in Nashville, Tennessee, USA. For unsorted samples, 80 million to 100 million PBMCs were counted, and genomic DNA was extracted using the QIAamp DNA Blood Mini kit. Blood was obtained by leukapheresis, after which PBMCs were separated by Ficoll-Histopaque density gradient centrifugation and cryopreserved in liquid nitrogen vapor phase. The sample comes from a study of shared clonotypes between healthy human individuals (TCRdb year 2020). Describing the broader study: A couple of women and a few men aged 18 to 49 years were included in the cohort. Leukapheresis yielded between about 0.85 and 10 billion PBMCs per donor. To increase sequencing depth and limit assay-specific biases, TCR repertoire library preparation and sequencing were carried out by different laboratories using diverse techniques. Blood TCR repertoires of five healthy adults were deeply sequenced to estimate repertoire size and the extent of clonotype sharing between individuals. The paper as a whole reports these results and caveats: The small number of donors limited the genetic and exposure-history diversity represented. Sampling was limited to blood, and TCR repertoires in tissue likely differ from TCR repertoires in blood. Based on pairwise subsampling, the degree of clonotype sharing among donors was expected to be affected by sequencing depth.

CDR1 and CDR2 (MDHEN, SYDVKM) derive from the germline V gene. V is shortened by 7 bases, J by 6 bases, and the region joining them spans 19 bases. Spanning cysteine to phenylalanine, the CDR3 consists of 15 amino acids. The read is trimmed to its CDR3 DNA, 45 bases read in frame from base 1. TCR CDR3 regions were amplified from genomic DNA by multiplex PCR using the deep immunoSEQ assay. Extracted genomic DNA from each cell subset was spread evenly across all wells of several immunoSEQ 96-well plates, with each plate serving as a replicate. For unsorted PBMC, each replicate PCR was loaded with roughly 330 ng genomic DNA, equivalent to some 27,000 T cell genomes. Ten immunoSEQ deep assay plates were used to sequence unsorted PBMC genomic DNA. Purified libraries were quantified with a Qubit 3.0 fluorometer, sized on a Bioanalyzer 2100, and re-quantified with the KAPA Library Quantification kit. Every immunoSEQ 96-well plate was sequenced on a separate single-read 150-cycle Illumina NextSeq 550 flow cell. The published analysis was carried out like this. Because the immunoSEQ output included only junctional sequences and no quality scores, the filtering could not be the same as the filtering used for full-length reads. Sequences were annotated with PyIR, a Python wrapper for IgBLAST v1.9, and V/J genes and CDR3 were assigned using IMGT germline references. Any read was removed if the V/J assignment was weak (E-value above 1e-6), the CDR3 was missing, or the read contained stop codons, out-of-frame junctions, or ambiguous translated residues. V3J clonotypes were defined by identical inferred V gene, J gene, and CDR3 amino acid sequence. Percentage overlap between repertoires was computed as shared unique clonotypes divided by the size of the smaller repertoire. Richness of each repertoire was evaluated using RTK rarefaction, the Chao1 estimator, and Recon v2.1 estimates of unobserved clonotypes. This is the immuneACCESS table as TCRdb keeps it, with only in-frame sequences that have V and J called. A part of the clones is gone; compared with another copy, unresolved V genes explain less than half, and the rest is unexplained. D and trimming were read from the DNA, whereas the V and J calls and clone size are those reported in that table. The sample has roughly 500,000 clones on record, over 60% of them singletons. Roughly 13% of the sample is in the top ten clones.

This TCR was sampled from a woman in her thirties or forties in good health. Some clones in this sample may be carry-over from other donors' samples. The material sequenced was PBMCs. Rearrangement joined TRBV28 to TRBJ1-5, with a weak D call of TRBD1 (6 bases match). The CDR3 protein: CASTYRDTLIQPQHF. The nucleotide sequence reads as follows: TGTGCCAGCACGTACCGGGACACACTAATTCAGCCCCAGCATTTT.